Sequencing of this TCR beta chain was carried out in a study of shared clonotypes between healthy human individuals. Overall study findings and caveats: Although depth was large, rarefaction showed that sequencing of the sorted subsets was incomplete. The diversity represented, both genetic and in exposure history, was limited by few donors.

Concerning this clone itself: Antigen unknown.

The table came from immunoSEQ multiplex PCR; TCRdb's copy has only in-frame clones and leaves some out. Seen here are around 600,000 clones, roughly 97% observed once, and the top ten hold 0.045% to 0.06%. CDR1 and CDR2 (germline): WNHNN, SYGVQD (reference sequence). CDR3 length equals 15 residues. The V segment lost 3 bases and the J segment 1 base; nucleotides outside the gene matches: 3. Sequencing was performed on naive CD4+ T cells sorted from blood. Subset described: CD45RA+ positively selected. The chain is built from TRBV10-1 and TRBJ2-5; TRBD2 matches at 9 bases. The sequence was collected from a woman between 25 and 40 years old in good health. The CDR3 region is CASSDRGRVQETQYF. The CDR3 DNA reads TGCGCCAGCAGTGACCGCGGGAGGGTCCAAGAGACCCAGTACTTC.